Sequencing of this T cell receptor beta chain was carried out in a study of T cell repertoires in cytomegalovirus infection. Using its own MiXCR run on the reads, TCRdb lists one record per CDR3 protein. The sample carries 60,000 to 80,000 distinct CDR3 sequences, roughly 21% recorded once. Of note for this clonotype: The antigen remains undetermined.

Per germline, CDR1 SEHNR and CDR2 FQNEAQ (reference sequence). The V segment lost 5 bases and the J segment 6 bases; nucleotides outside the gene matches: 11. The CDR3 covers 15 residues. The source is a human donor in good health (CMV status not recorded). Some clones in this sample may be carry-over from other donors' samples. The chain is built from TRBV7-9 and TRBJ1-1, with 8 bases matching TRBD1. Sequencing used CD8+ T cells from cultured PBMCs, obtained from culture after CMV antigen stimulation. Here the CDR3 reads CASSPTGQGAAEAFF. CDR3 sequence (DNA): TGTGCCAGCAGCCCGACCGGACAGGGTGCCGCTGAAGCTTTCTTT.